This T cell receptor beta chain was recorded in a study of cytomegalovirus exposure and HLA in healthy donors. As concerns this clone: What it binds is unknown.

Whole-study results and caveats: Later analysis identified several of the most significant clusters that appeared linked to common viral pathogens. Earlier analysis yielded a pattern in which most TCR beta V segments were productive about 87% or about 30% of the time.

Primers for the PCR totalled 60 Vbeta and 13 Jbeta. Only in-frame clones appear in the TCRdb table, and some are missing; sequencing was by immunoSEQ multiplex PCR. The repertoire consists of 180,000 or so clones, with 80% to 90% occurring once and the leading ten covering 9.3%. The clonotype was recovered from a man aged 18-30 years in good health and CMV-seropositive. The sample comprised PBMCs.

The CDR3 region is CASSDWGPGYTF. CDR3 nucleotides: TGTGCCAGCAGTGACTGGGGGCCTGGCTACACCTTC. The chain combines TRBV2 with TRBJ1-2, with D tentatively TRBD1 (6 bases). In germline, CDR1 is SNHLY, CDR2 FYNNEI. V was cut by 3 bases and J by 7 bases, with 9 bases left in between. The CDR3 spans 12 residues.